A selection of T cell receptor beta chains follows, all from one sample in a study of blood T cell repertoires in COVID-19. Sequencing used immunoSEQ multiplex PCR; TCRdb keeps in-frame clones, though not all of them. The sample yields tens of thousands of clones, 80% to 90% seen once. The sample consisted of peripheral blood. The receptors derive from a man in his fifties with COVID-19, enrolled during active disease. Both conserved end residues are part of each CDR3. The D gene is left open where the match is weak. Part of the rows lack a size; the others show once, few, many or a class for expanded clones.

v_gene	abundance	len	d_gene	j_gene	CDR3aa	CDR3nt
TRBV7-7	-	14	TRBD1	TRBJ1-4	CASSPGTGIEKLFF	TGTGCTAGCAGCCCCGGGACAGGGATCGAAAAACTGTTTTTT
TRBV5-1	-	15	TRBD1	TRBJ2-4	CASSPEGDRAQRSHF	TGCGCCAGCAGCCCGGAGGGGGACAGGGCCCAAAGGTCGCACTTC
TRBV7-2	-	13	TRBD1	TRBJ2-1	CASSLQGAREQFF	TGTGCCAGCAGCTTACAGGGGGCGCGCGAGCAGTTCTTC
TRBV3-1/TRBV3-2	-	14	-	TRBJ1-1	CASSQGTENTEAFF	TGTGCCAGCAGCCAAGGTACAGAGAACACTGAAGCTTTCTTT
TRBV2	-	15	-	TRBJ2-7	CASPPPTGPLDEQYF	TGTGCCAGCCCCCCACCGACAGGTCCATTGGACGAGCAGTACTTC
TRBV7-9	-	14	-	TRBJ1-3	CASSSTGRGNTIYF	TGTGCCAGCAGCTCCACAGGGAGAGGAAACACCATATATTTT
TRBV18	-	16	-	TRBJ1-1	CASSPPGGLMNTEAFF	TGTGCCAGCTCACCACCGGGGGGTCTCATGAACACTGAAGCTTTCTTT
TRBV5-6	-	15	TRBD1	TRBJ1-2	CASSLGTGTNYGYTF	TGTGCCAGCAGCTTGGGGACAGGAACCAACTATGGCTACACCTTC
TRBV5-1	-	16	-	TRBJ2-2	CASSLAGVANTGELFF	TGCGCCAGCAGCTTGGCAGGGGTCGCGAACACCGGGGAGCTGTTTTTT
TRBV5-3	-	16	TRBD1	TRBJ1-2	CARSLVGQGAGYGYTF	TGTGCCAGAAGCTTGGTGGGGCAGGGGGCAGGCTATGGCTACACCTTC
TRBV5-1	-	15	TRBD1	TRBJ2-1	CASSRGQGDYNEQFF	TGCGCCAGCAGCAGAGGACAGGGGGACTACAATGAGCAGTTCTTC
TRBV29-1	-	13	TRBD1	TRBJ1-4	CSVAPGQDEKLFF	TGCAGCGTTGCCCCGGGACAGGATGAAAAACTGTTTTTT
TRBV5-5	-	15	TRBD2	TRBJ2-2	CASSLLAGNTGELFF	TGTGCCAGCAGCTTATTAGCGGGGAACACCGGGGAGCTGTTTTTT
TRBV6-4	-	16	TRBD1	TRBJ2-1	CASSDGTGGSYNEQFF	TGTGCCAGCAGTGACGGGACAGGGGGCTCCTACAATGAGCAGTTCTTC
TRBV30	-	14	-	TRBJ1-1	CAWSVSGVNTEAFF	TGTGCCTGGAGTGTTTCAGGGGTAAACACTGAAGCTTTCTTT
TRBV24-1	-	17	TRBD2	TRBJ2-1	CATSALSGGGGRISQFF	TGTGCCACCAGTGCCCTCTCCGGGGGCGGGGGGCGAATTTCGCAGTTCTTC
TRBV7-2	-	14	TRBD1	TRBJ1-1	CASSPGGANTEAFF	TGTGCCAGCAGCCCAGGGGGCGCGAACACTGAAGCTTTCTTT
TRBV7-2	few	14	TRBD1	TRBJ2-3	CASSRDRSTDTQYF	TGTGCCAGCAGCCGGGACAGGAGCACAGATACGCAGTATTTT
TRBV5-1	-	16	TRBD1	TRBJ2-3	CASSDQTGAFTDTQYF	TGCGCCAGCAGCGACCAGACAGGGGCCTTCACAGATACGCAGTATTTT
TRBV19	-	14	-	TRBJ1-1	CASTMREVNTEAFF	TGTGCCAGTACCATGCGGGAGGTGAACACTGAAGCTTTCTTT
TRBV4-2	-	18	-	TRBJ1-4	CASSQDLNRVLSNEKLFF	TGTGCCAGCAGCCAAGATCTTAACAGGGTTCTCTCTAATGAAAAACTGTTTTTT
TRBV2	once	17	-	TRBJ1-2	CASSAARAGARVKGYTF	TGTGCCAGCAGTGCAGCTCGAGCGGGGGCGCGAGTAAAAGGCTACACCTTC
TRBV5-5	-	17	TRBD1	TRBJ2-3	CASSLVWGTGNGDTQYF	TGTGCCAGCAGCTTGGTGTGGGGGACAGGGAATGGAGATACGCAGTATTTT
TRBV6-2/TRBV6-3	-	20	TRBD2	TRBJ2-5	CASSYVRFRLAGRDQETQYF	TGTGCCAGCAGTTACGTGAGGTTTCGACTAGCGGGGAGAGACCAAGAGACCCAGTACTTC
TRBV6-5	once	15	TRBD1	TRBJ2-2	CASRRDRGRGGELFF	TGTGCCAGCAGGCGTGACAGGGGGCGGGGAGGGGAGCTGTTTTTT
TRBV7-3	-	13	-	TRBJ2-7	CASRYPGNYEQYF	TGTGCCAGCAGGTACCCCGGGAACTACGAGCAGTACTTC
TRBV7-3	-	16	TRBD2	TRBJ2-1	CASSLATSAGSNEQFF	TGTGCCAGCAGCTTGGCCACGTCAGCGGGGTCCAATGAGCAGTTCTTC
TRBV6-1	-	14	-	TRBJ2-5	CASSETGGQETQYF	TGTGCCAGCAGTGAAACCGGGGGGCAGGAGACCCAGTACTTC
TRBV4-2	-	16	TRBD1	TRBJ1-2	CASSQVQTGAGYGYTF	TGTGCCAGCAGCCAAGTCCAGACAGGGGCTGGCTATGGCTACACCTTC
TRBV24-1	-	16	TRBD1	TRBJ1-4	CATSDFPGQGKEKLFF	TGTGCCACCAGTGATTTCCCGGGACAGGGAAAGGAAAAACTGTTTTTT
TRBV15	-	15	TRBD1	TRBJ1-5	CATSLRDRGDQPQHF	TGTGCCACCAGCTTGCGGGACAGGGGAGATCAGCCCCAGCATTTT
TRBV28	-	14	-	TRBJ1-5	CASSLAGGNQPQHF	TGTGCCAGCAGTTTAGCGGGGGGCAATCAGCCCCAGCATTTT
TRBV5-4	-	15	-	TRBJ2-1	CASSFDFSSYNEQFF	TGTGCCAGCAGCTTTGATTTCAGCTCCTACAATGAGCAGTTCTTC
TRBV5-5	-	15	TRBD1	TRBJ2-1	CASSSGGNSYNEQFF	TGTGCCAGCAGCTCAGGGGGAAACTCCTACAATGAGCAGTTCTTC
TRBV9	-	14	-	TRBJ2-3	CASSGGRSTDTQYF	TGTGCCAGCAGCGGCGGCCGGAGCACAGATACGCAGTATTTT
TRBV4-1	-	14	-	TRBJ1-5	CASSPKASNQPQHF	TGCGCCAGCAGCCCGAAAGCTAGCAATCAGCCCCAGCATTTT
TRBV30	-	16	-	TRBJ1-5	CAWSVRSGHSNQPQHF	TGTGCCTGGAGTGTACGGAGTGGACATAGCAATCAGCCCCAGCATTTT
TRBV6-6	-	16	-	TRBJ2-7	CASSYTREGGYYEQYF	TGTGCCAGCAGTTATACTCGCGAAGGGGGTTACTACGAGCAGTACTTC
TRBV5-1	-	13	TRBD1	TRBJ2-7	CASSKQQGYEQYF	TGCGCCAGCAGCAAGCAACAGGGGTACGAGCAGTACTTC
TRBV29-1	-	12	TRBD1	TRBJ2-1	CSVGPGGNEQFF	TGCAGCGTTGGGCCAGGGGGCAATGAGCAGTTCTTC
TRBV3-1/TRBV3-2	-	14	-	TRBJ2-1	CASSQGIRDNEQFF	TGTGCCAGCAGCCAAGGAATCAGGGACAATGAGCAGTTCTTC
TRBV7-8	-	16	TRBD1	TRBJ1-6	CASSLVGTGNNSPLHF	TGTGCCAGCAGCTTAGTTGGGACAGGCAATAATTCACCCCTCCACTTT
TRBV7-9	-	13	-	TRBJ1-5	CASSAYSNQPQHF	TGTGCCAGCAGCGCGTATAGCAATCAGCCCCAGCATTTT
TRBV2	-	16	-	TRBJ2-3	CASSPELTYGTDTQYF	TGTGCCAGCAGCCCGGAGTTAACCTATGGCACAGATACGCAGTATTTT
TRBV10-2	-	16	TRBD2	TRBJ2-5	CASSPGLAGGKETQYF	TGCGCCAGCAGTCCGGGACTAGCGGGGGGCAAAGAGACCCAGTACTTC
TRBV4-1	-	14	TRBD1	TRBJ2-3	CASSPGQATDTQYF	TGCGCCAGCAGCCCGGGACAGGCCACAGATACGCAGTATTTT
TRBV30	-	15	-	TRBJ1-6	CAWSVGQWSNSPLHF	TGTGCCTGGAGTGTAGGACAGTGGTCGAATTCACCCCTCCACTTT
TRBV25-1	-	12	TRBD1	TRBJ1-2	CASRRGPEGYTF	TGTGCCAGCCGTAGGGGGCCGGAGGGCTACACCTTC
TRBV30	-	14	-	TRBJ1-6	CAWSVGGVRSPLHF	TGTGCCTGGAGTGTCGGCGGGGTGCGTTCACCCCTCCACTTT
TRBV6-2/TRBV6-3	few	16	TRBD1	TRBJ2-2	CASSWSGTGIFGELFF	TGTGCCAGCAGTTGGTCCGGGACAGGAATATTCGGGGAGCTGTTTTTT
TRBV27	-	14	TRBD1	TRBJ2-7	CASSWGRTGGEQYF	TGTGCCAGCAGTTGGGGACGTACAGGGGGCGAGCAGTACTTC
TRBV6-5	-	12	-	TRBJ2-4	CASRSYRDIQYF	TGTGCCAGCAGGTCTTACAGGGACATTCAGTACTTC